These T cell receptor beta chains were read from a single sample in a study of cytomegalovirus exposure and HLA in healthy donors. Method: immunoSEQ multiplex PCR; TCRdb's copy keeps in-frame clones and lacks some. The repertoire holds 95,000 to 150,000 clones, with 80% to 90% as singletons. Sequenced: PBMCs. All receptors come from a woman between 18 and 30 years old in good health and CMV-seronegative. Both conserved end residues are part of each CDR3. Each record gives: D gene, J gene, clone size, V gene, CDR3 DNA, CDR3 protein. A D gene is named only where the DNA matches it firmly. Rows may omit the clone size; those that give it use once, few, many or a size class.

d_call: TRBD2
j_call: TRBJ2-1
clone_size: NA
v_call: TRBV11-2
cdr3_nt: TGTGCCAGCAGCTTAGGCCTACTAGCGGGCTCCTACAATGAGCAGTTCTTC
cdr3_aa: CASSLGLLAGSYNEQFF

d_call: NA
j_call: TRBJ1-1
clone_size: NA
v_call: TRBV9
cdr3_nt: TGTGCCAGCAGCGTAGCGGGGGGGGCGGACACTGAAGCTTTCTTT
cdr3_aa: CASSVAGGADTEAFF

d_call: NA
j_call: TRBJ1-1
clone_size: once
v_call: TRBV13
cdr3_nt: TGTGCCAGCAGCTTGGACAGGAACACTGAAGCTTTCTTT
cdr3_aa: CASSLDRNTEAFF

d_call: NA
j_call: TRBJ1-3
clone_size: NA
v_call: TRBV13
cdr3_nt: TGTGCCAGCAGCTTAGTGGGGGGGAGCTCTGGAAACACCATATATTTT
cdr3_aa: CASSLVGGSSGNTIYF

d_call: NA
j_call: TRBJ2-2
clone_size: NA
v_call: TRBV19
cdr3_nt: TGTGCCAGTACCGACAAGATGAACACCGGGGAGCTGTTTTTT
cdr3_aa: CASTDKMNTGELFF

d_call: NA
j_call: TRBJ2-6
clone_size: NA
v_call: TRBV6-1
cdr3_nt: TGTGCCAGCAGTGAAGGAGGGTCTGGGGCCAACGTCCTGACTTTC
cdr3_aa: CASSEGGSGANVLTF

d_call: TRBD2
j_call: TRBJ2-5
clone_size: NA
v_call: TRBV30
cdr3_nt: TGTGCCTGGAGTGTACCTGGGACTAGCGGGCAAGAGACCCAGTACTTC
cdr3_aa: CAWSVPGTSGQETQYF

d_call: TRBD1
j_call: TRBJ2-5
clone_size: NA
v_call: TRBV28
cdr3_nt: TGTGCCAGCAGTTTGGGACAGGGGGCAGGTCAAGAGACCCAGTACTTC
cdr3_aa: CASSLGQGAGQETQYF

d_call: NA
j_call: TRBJ1-5
clone_size: NA
v_call: TRBV6-5
cdr3_nt: TGTGCCAGCAGTTACCTCCACACAAGCAATCAGCCCCAGCATTTT
cdr3_aa: CASSYLHTSNQPQHF

d_call: NA
j_call: TRBJ1-3
clone_size: few
v_call: TRBV7-9
cdr3_nt: TGTGCCAGCAGCTTGGCCCGCGCGGGGGGAAACACCATATATTTT
cdr3_aa: CASSLARAGGNTIYF